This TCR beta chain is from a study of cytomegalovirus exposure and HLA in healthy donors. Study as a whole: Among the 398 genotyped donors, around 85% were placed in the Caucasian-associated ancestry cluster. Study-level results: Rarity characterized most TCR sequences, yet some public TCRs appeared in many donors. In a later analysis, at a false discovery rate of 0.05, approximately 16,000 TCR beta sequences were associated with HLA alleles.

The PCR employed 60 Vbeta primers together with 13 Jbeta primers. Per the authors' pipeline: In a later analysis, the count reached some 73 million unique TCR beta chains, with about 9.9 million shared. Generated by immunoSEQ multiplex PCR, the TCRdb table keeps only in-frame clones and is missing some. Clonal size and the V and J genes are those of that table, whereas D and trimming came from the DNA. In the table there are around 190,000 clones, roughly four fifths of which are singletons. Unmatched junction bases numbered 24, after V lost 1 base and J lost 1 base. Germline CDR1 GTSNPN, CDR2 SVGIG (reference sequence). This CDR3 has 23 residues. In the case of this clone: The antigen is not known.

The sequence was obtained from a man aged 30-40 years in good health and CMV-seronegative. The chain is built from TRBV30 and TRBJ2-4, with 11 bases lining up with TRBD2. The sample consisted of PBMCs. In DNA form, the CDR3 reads TGTGCCTGGAGTGACCCTGGGGCGGGGGGACTAGCGGCCCTGTGGGGGGCCAAAAACATTCAGTACTTC. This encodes CAWSDPGAGGLAALWGAKNIQYF.